This T cell receptor beta chain originates from a study of cytotoxic CD8 clonotypes in ibrutinib-treated CLL (dated by TCRdb to about 2021). A note on the overall study: The cohort had eleven to twelve relapsed/refractory and around 16 treatment-naive patients; around 17 were IGHV unmutated. Response samples were taken after a median of roughly a year on treatment, ranging from about 6 to 36 months. Cryopreserved peripheral blood mononuclear cells were collected at three points: before therapy, at response, and at either sustained remission or disease progression. Patients were still on ibrutinib when every remission and progressive disease sample was collected. Partial responses were observed in some 24 patients and complete responses in 2; after a median follow-up of 68 months, remission was maintained in 14 patients and progression was observed in some twelve. On average, each sample had 255,043 productive templates and approximately 89,000 productive rearrangements. Of the 90 or so participants in the trial, about 25 had longitudinal samples available. Findings and caveats that apply to the study as a whole: Baseline clonality was found to be higher than that of age-matched healthy donors and was strongly correlated with circulating CD8+ T-cell counts. Public clonotypes were rare and either shrank or stayed stable during treatment, and the rise in clonality at ibrutinib response reflected expansion of private clonotypes. Clonality increased at ibrutinib response, stayed stable in sustained remission, and fell back toward baseline at progression. Lymph node repertoires were not examined, and the timing of sampling was not matched between patients in sustained remission and those whose disease progressed.

This clone was found once. The antigen it binds to is not known. One base away there is no much larger clone; base qualities are not given. The CDR3 covers 15 residues, taking in both the cysteine and the phenylalanine. The only DNA kept is the CDR3, 45 bases in frame from the first base. A distance of 16 bases separates the germline ends of V and J, which lose 2 bases and 7 bases respectively. As encoded in the germline V gene (reference sequence), CDR1 is SGHNT while CDR2 is YYREEE. The goal of deep resolution MiSeq sequencing was a depth between 1 in 1 million and 1 in 200,000 T cells, and coverage averaged 10x per clonotype. The immunoSEQ hsTCRB Kit was used to generate TCR beta libraries. The original methods were these. The data were analyzed with ImmunoSEQ Analyzer and ImmunoSEQ Data Assistant, and V, D and J gene assignments followed IMGT definitions. Clonality, which ranges from 0 to 1, was calculated by subtracting the normalized Shannon entropy of productive rearrangement frequencies from one. Public clonotype analysis was restricted to overrepresented clonotypes comprising at least 0.05% of each patient's repertoire. About twelve repertoires from age-matched healthy donors, obtained from immuneACCESS, served as clonality controls. This immuneACCESS table, as held by TCRdb, lists in-frame sequences with V and J called but not all clones. Of the missing ones, under half trace to an unresolved V gene in checked studies; the others have no known cause. V, J and clone size are taken as reported in that table, and D and trimming were inferred from the DNA itself. This sample is represented by 150,000 or so clones; 60% to 85% of them were singletons. Around 4.9% of the sample is taken by the ten largest.

The time point label here, explained by the study, means: around 25 months on ibrutinib. For TCR beta library preparation, about 2 micrograms of genomic DNA was extracted from cryopreserved PBMCs. Longitudinal blood samples from CLL patients on ibrutinib monotherapy underwent high-throughput TCR beta sequencing. Patients were enrolled in a phase 2 open-label single-center ibrutinib monotherapy trial. This receptor was identified in a human donor with chronic lymphocytic leukemia. The receptor chain draws on TRBV5-4 and TRBJ2-1; TRBD2 is possibly the D segment (6 matching bases). The sequencing here drew on PBMCs, taken after 24 months of ibrutinib treatment. Read as DNA, the sequence is TGTGCCAGCAGCTTTTCCGGGAGTCGATGGAATGAGCAGTTCTTC. The translation is CASSFSGSRWNEQFF.